The 12 T cell receptor beta chains below all came from one sample that was sequenced in a study of OX40 agonist ivuxolimab in advanced cancers. Clones were read by immunoSEQ multiplex PCR, and TCRdb kept only the in-frame ones, dropping some. Among around 11,000 clones listed, 78% were seen once. The specimen was CD4+ or CD8+ T cells sorted from blood, collected in a trial of the OX40 agonist ivuxolimab. These TCRs come from an adult with an advanced solid tumor such as melanoma, head and neck, liver or kidney cancer.

CDR3 bases: TGTGCCAGCAGCTTAGATCTAGCGGGGCGTCAAGAGACCCAGTACTTC. Its translation is CASSLDLAGRQETQYF. The chain couples TRBV7-4 to TRBJ2-5; TRBD2 aligns across 9 bases. The CDR3 is made up of 16 amino acids. Trimming removed 1 base from V and 2 bases from J; junction bases left unmatched: 5. The germline gives CDR1 SGHVT, CDR2 SQSDAQ. The entire variable domain, with the rest obtained from reference TRBV7-4 and TRBJ2-5, is as follows: GAGVSQSPRYKVAKRGRDVALRCDSISGHVTLYWYRQTLGQGSEVLTYSQSDAQRDKSGRPSGRFSAERPERSVSTLKIQRTEQGDSAVYLCASSLDLAGRQETQYFGPGTRLLVL.

The chain is built from TRBV6-6 and TRBJ1-1; D ambiguous. The CDR3 extends over 11 amino acids. V was cut by 7 bases and J by 4 bases, with 7 bases left in between. Germline-derived CDR1 and CDR2 are MNHNY and SVGAGI (reference sequence). DNA for the CDR3: TGTGCCAGCACGGTTGCCACTGAAGCTTTCTTT. Its protein is CASTVATEAFF.

The chain has TRBV11-2 and TRBJ2-1; perhaps TRBD2 as D (5 bases). This CDR3 region has 17 residues. Trimming stripped 4 bases from V and 2 bases from J, with 18 bases between. CDR1 is SGHAT and CDR2 is FQNNGV in the germline V gene. This CDR3 is CASSWQGLEFAYNEQFF. The CDR3 nucleotides are TGTGCCAGCAGCTGGCAAGGACTGGAGTTCGCCTACAATGAGCAGTTCTTC.

The J gene is TRBJ1-1, the V gene TRBV4-1, with a possible D match to TRBD1 (6 bases). V was shortened by 4 bases and J by 4 bases, with 19 bases between the two germline ends. Germline CDR1 reads MGHRA; CDR2 reads YSYEKL. This CDR3 is built from 16 residues. CDR3 loop: CASSRGFGGASTEAFF. The CDR3 nucleotides read TGCGCCAGCAGCCGAGGGTTTGGGGGGGCGAGCACTGAAGCTTTCTTT.

The chain employs TRBV7-6 and TRBJ1-1; D is unresolved. The length of the CDR3 is 14 residues. CDR1 and CDR2 (germline): SGHVS, FNYEAQ. V was cut by 1 base and J by 0 bases, with 6 bases left in between. The CDR3 loop is CASSLDGMNTEAFF. Here the CDR3 DNA reads TGTGCCAGCAGCTTAGACGGGATGAACACTGAAGCTTTCTTT.

This chain uses TRBV7-6 with TRBJ1-5; 9 bases align to TRBD1. This CDR3 contains 14 residues. The germline gives CDR1 SGHVS, CDR2 FNYEAQ. Losses at the gene ends were 5 bases for V and 6 bases for J; bases not matched to a gene: 5. The CDR3 loop is CASSVDRGGQPQHF. The CDR3 DNA reads as TGTGCCAGCAGCGTGGACAGGGGAGGTCAGCCCCAGCATTTT.

This chain joins TRBV2 and TRBJ2-7, with D uncertain. Trimming pared 4 bases from V and 3 bases from J, leaving 10 bases between. Looked up from germline, CDR1 is SNHLY and CDR2 is FYNNEI. This CDR3 is 13 amino acids long. The CDR3 DNA sequence: TGTGCCAGCAGTGTAGGCGGCGGCTACGAGCAGTACTTC. It encodes CASSVGGGYEQYF.

The chain has TRBV27 and TRBJ1-2; perhaps TRBD1 as D (5 bases). The germline gives CDR1 MNHEY, CDR2 SMNVEV (reference sequence). Trimming left V 3 bases short and J 8 bases short, with 13 bases between. The CDR3 has 13 residues. CDR3 residues: CASSFGGSGGYTF. The CDR3 region has the DNA TGTGCCAGCAGTTTCGGAGGGTCAGGGGGCTACACCTTC.

This chain uses TRBV19 with TRBJ2-1; D ambiguous. This CDR3 is built from 13 residues. Germline V CDR1 and CDR2: LNHDA, SQIVND (reference sequence). Trimming removed 3 bases at V and 4 bases at J, with 7 bases between. The CDR3 reads CASSMSIYNEQFF. The CDR3 DNA reads TGTGCCAGTAGTATGTCAATTTACAATGAGCAGTTCTTC.

J is TRBJ2-3 and V is TRBV5-4; 8 bases are a match to TRBD2. V shed 1 base, J shed 1 base, and the junction held 8 bases outside the gene matches. From germline, CDR1 is SGHNT and CDR2 YYREEE (reference sequence). The CDR3 has 17 residues. CDR3 amino acids: CASSLSTSVHRTDTQYF. The CDR3 DNA reads as TGTGCCAGCAGCTTGTCGACTAGCGTTCATCGCACAGATACGCAGTATTTT. Drawing the rest from reference TRBV5-4 and TRBJ2-3, the complete variable domain is ETGVTQSPTHLIKTRGQQVTLRCSSQSGHNTVSWYQQALGQGPQFIFQYYREEENGRGNFPPRFSGLQFPNYSSELNVNALELDDSALYLCASSLSTSVHRTDTQYFGPGTRLTVL.

This clone was seen more than once but under ten times. J is TRBJ1-1 and V is TRBV11-3; 7 bases map to TRBD1. CDR1 SGHNT and CDR2 YENEEA come from the germline V gene. This CDR3 contains 15 residues. V shed 6 bases and J 6 bases; nucleotides not matched to a gene: 13. The CDR3 spells CASRTTGTLAAEAFF. In DNA, the CDR3 is TGTGCCAGCAGAACGACAGGGACCTTGGCCGCTGAAGCTTTCTTT. The whole variable domain, filled in from reference TRBV11-3 and TRBJ1-1, reads EAGVVQSPRYKIIEKKQPVAFWCNPISGHNTLYWYLQNLGQGPELLIRYENEEAVDDSQLPKDRFSAERLKGVDSTLKIQPAELGDSAVYLCASRTTGTLAAEAFFGQGTRLTVV.

The chain is built from TRBV30 and TRBJ2-7; weak D call: TRBD1 (6 bases). Germline CDR1 and CDR2: GTSNPN and SVGIG (reference sequence). The CDR3 is 16 amino acids. V lost 0 bases to trimming and J lost 0 bases, with 15 bases between them. The CDR3 region is CAWSVIGQGLSYEQYF. CDR3 coding DNA: TGTGCCTGGAGTGTAATCGGTCAGGGGCTCTCCTACGAGCAGTACTTC. The whole variable domain, filled in from reference TRBV30 and TRBJ2-7, reads SQTIHQWPATLVQPVGSPLSLECTVEGTSNPNLYWYRQAAGRGLQLLFYSVGIGQISSEVPQNLSASRPQDRQFILSSKKLLLSDSGFYLCAWSVIGQGLSYEQYFGPGTRLTVT.